This section outlines one TCR beta chain sequence together with its context. It was during active infection that Seattle patients were enrolled and then longitudinally followed. V lost 8 bases and J 2 bases, leaving 8 bases between the germline ends. Germline V gene sequence: CDR1 MDHEN, CDR2 SYDVKM. This CDR3 comprises 12 residues. The sample originates from a study of blood T cell repertoires in COVID-19. Study-wide context: Both acute and convalescent COVID-19 samples were obtained from the United States, Italy and Spain. The cDNA or gDNA used as material had been derived from T cells, B-cell-depleted T cells, or PBMCs.

The authors' processing: Amplifying reference gene primers gave estimates of nucleated cell counts. Generated by immunoSEQ multiplex PCR, the TCRdb table keeps only in-frame clones and is missing some. Clonal size and the V and J genes are those of that table, whereas D and trimming came from the DNA. The sample lists a few hundred thousand clones; approximately 85% were seen once. J is TRBJ2-3 and V is TRBV28, with D hard to call. Sequencing was done on a sample of peripheral blood. The receptor was isolated from an elderly woman with COVID-19, enrolled during active disease. CDR3 protein: CASCLVTDTQYF. In DNA, the CDR3 is TGTGCCAGCTGTCTAGTCACAGATACGCAGTATTTT.